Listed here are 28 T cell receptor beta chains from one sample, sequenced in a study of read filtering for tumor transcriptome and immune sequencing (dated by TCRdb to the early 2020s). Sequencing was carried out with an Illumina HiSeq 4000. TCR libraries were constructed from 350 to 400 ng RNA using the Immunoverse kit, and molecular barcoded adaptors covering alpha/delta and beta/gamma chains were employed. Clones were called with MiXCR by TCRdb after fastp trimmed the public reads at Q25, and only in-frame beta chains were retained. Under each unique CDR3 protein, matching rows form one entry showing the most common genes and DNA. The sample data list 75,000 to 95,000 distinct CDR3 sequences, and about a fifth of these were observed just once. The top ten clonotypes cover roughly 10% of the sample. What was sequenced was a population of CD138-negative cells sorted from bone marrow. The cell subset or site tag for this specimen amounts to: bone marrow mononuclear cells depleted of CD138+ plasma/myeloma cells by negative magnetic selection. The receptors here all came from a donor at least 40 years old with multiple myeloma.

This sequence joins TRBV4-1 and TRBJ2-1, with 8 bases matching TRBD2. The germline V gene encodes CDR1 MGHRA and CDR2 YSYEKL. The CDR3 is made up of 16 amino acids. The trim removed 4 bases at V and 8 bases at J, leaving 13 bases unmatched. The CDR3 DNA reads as TGCGCCAGCAGCCTTCGCTCCGGGGGGGCTTTCGATGAGCAGTTCTTC. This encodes CASSLRSGGAFDEQFF.

For the CDR3, the DNA is TGTGCCAGCTCACCCGACAGGAGTCAGCCCCAGCATTTT. Translation: CASSPDRSQPQHF. The chain carries TRBV18 and TRBJ1-5; a weak D match, TRBD1 (6 bases). Germline V gene data show CDR1 as KGHSH and CDR2 as LQKENI. CDR3 length: 13 amino acids. The V end lost 3 bases, the J end lost 6 bases, and 9 bases lay between the germline ends. Drawing the rest from reference TRBV18 and TRBJ1-5, the complete variable domain is NAGVMQNPRHLVRRRGQEARLRCSPMKGHSHVYWYRQLPEEGLKFMVYLQKENIIDESGMPKERFSAEFPKEGPSILRIQQVVRGDSAAYFCASSPDRSQPQHFGDGTRLSIL.

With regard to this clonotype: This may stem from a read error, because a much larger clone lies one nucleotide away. This CDR3 reads CASKMGGGGEAFF. The DNA for the CDR3 is TGTGCCAGCAAAATGGGAGGAGGAGGCGAAGCTTTCTTT. This chain joins TRBV3-1 and TRBJ1-1, with D unresolved. The length of the CDR3 is 13 residues. V was shortened by 7 bases and J by 8 bases, with 17 bases between the two germline ends. Germline CDR1 is LGHDT and CDR2 is YNNKEL (reference sequence). Full variable domain (rest looked up from reference TRBV3-1 and TRBJ1-1): DTAVSQTPKYLVTQMGNDKSIKCEQNLGHDTMYWYKQDSKKFLKIMFSYNNKELIINETVPNRFSPKSPDKAHLNLHINSLELGDSAVYFCASKMGGGGEAFFGQGTRLTVV.

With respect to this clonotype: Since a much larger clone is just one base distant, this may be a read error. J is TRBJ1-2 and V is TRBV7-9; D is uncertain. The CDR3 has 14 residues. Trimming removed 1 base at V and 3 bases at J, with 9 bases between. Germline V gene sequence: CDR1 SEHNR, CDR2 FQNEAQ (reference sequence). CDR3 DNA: TGTGCCAGCAGCTTAGTTTCGGTTCACTATGGCTACACCTTC. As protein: CASSLVSVHYGYTF. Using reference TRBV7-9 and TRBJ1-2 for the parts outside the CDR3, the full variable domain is DTGVSQNPRHKITKRGQNVTFRCDPISEHNRLYWYRQTLGQGPEFLTYFQNEAQLEKSRLLSDRFSAERPKGSFSTLEIQRTEQGDSAMYLCASSLVSVHYGYTFGSGTRLTVV.

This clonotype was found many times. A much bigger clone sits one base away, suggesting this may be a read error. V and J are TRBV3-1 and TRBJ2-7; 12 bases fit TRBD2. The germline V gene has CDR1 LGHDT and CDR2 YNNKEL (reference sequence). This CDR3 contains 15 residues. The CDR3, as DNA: TGTACCAGCAGCCAAGTCTGGACTAGCGGGGCCGAGCAGTACTTC. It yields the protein CTSSQVWTSGAEQYF.

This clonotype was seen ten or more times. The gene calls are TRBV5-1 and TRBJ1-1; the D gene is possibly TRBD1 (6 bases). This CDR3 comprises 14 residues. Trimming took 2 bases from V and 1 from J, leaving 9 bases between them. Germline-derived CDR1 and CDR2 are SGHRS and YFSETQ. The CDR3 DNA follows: TGCGCCAGCAGCTTAACAGGGACGAACACTGAAGCTTTCTTT. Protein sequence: CASSLTGTNTEAFF.

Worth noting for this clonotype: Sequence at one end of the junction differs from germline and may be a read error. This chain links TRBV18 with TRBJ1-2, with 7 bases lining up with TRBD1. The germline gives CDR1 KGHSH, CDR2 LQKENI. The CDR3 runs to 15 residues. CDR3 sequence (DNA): TGTGCCATCTCACGTTCAGGGACAGAAATCTATGGCTACACCTTC. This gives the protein CAISRSGTEIYGYTF.

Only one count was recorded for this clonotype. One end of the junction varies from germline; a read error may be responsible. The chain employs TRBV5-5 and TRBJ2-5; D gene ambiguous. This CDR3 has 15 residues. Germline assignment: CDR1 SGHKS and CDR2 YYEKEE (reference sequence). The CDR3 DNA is TGTGCCAGCAGCTTGGATATCGGTCCGCAAGAGATCCAGTACTTC. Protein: CASSLDIGPQEIQYF.

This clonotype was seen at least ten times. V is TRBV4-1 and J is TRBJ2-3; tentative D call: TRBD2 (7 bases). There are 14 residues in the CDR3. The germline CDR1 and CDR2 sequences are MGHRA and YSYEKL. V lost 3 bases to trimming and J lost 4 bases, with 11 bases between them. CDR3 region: CASSQGGGPDTQYF. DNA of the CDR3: TGCGCCAGCAGCCAGGGGGGGGGGCCAGATACGCAGTATTTT.

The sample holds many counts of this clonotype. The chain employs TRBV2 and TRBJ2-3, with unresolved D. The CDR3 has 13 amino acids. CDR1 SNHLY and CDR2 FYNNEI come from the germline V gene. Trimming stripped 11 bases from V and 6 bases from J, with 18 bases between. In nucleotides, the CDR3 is TGTGCCTGCAATATAGTAAACGGGGATACGCAGTATTTT. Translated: CACNIVNGDTQYF.

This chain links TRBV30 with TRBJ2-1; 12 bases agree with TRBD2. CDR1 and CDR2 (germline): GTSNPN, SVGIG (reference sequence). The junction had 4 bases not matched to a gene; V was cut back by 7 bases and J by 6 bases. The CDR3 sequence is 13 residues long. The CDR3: CALRLAGVNEQFF. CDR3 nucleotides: TGTGCCTTAAGACTAGCGGGGGTCAATGAGCAGTTCTTC. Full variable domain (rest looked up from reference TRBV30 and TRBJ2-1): SQTIHQWPATLVQPVGSPLSLECTVEGTSNPNLYWYRQAAGRGLQLLFYSVGIGQISSEVPQNLSASRPQDRQFILSSKKLLLSDSGFYLCALRLAGVNEQFFGPGTRLTVL.

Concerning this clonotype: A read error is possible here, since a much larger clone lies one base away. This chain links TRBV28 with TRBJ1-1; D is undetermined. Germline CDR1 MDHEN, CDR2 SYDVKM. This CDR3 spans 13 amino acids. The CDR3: CASSSGRRTEVFF. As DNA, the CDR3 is TGTGCCAGCAGTTCCGGCCGGCGGACCGAAGTTTTCTTT.

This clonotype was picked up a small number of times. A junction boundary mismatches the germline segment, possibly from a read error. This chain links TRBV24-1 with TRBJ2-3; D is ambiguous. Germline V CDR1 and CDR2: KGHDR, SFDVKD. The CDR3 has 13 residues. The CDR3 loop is CATSESASDSQYF. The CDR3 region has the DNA TGTGCCACCAGTGAGTCGGCTTCAGATTCGCAGTATTTT.

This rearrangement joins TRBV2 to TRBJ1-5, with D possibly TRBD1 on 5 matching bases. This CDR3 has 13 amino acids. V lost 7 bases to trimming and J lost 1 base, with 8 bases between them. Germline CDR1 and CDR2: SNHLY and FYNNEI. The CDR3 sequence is CASTRDSNQPQHF. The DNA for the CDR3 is TGTGCCAGCACTCGGGACAGCAATCAGCCCCAGCATTTT.

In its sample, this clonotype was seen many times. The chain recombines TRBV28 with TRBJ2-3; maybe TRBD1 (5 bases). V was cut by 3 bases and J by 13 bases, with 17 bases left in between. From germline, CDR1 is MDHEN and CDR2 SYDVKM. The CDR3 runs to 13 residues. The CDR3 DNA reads TGTGCCAGCAGTTTGAGGAGCGCCACCAGGGAGTATTTT. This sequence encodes CASSLRSATREYF.

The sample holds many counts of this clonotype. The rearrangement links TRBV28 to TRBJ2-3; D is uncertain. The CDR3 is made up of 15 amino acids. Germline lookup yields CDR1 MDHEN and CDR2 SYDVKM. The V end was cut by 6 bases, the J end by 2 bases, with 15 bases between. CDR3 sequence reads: CASRPSAFLTDTQYF. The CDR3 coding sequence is TGTGCCAGCAGGCCGTCAGCCTTCCTCACAGATACGCAGTATTTT.

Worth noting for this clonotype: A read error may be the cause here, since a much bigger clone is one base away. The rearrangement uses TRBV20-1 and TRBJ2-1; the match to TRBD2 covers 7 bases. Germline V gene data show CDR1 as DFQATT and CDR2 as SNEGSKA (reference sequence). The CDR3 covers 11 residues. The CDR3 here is CRASGVNEQFF. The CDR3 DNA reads TGCAGAGCTAGCGGTGTGAATGAGCAGTTCTTC.

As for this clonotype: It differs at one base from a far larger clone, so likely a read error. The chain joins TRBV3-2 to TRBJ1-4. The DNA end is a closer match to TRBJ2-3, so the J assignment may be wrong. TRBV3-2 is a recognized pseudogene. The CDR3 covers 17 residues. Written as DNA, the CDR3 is TGTGCCAGCAGCCAAGGATGGCAGGTGTATGACACATATACGCAGTATTTT. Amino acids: CASSQGWQVYDTYTQYF.

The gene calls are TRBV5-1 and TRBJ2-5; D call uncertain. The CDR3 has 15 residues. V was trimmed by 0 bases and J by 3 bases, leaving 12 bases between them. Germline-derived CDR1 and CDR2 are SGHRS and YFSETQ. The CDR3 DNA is TGCGCCAGCAGCTTGGCCGCCAATCCCAAAGAGACCCAGTACTTC. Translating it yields CASSLAANPKETQYF.

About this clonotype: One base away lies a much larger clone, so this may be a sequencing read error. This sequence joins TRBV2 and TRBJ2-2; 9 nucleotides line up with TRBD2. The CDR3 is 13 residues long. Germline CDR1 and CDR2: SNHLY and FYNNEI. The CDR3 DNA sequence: TGTGCCAGCAGGGGACTAGCTAACGGGGAGCTGCTTTTT. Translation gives CASRGLANGELLF.

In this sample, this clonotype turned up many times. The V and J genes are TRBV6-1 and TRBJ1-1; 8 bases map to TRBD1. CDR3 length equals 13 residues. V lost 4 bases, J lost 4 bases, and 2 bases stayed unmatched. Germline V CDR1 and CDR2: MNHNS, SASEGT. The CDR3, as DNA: TGTGCCAGCAGTGCCACAGGGGGCACTGAAGCTTTCTTT. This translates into CASSATGGTEAFF.

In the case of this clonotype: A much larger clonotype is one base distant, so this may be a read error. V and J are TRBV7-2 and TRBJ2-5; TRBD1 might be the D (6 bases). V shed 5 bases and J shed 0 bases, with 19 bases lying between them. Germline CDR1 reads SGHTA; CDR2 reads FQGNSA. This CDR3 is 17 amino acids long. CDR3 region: CASSPLLLGTHQETQYF. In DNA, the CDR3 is TGTGCCAGCAGCCCTCTGCTCCTGGGGACACACCAAGAGACCCAGTACTTC.

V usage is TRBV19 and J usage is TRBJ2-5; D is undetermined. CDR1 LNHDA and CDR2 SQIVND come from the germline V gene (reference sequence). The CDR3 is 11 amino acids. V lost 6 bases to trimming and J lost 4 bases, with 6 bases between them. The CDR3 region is CASRCGETQYF. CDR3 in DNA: TGTGCCAGTAGATGTGGAGAGACCCAGTACTTC.

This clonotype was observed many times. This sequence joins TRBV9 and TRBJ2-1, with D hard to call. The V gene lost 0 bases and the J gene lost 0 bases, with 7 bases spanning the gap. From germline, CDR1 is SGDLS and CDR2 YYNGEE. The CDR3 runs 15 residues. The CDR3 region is CASSVGSPSYNEQFF. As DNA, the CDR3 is TGTGCCAGCAGCGTAGGAAGTCCCTCCTACAATGAGCAGTTCTTC.

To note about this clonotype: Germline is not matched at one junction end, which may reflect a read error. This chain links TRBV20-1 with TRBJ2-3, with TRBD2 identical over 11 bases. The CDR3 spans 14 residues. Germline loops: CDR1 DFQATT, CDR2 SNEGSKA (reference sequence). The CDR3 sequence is CTALSGGAVYTQYF. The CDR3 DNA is TGCACTGCTCTTAGCGGGGGGGCCGTCTATACGCAGTATTTT.

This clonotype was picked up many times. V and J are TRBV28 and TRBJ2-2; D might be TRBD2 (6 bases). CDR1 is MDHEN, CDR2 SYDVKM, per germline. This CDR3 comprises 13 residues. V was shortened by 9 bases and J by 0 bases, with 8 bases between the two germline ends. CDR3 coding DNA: TGTGCCAGTAGCGGCTCGAACACCGGGGAGCTGTTTTTT. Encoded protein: CASSGSNTGELFF.

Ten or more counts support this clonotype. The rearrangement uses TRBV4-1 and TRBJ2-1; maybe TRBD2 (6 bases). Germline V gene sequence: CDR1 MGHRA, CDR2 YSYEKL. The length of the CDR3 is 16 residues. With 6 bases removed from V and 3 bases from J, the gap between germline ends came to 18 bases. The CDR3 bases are TGCGCCAGCAGGGAGGTCGGGGGTTCCCTCTACAATGAGCAGTTCTTC. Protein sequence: CASREVGGSLYNEQFF.

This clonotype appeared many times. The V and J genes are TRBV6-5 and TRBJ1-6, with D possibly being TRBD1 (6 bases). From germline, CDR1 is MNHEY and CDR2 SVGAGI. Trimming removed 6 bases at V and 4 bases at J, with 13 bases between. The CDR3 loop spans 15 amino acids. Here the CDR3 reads CASRSRQGYNSPLHF. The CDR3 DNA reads TGTGCCAGCAGGTCCCGCCAGGGGTATAATTCACCCCTCCACTTT.